The next 17 T cell receptor beta chains were all read from a single sample in a study of blood T cells in healthy people across ages. The use of a sample-barcoded 5' primer and a J-beta primer mix characterized a second PCR of roughly 6 to 12 cycles. TCRdb ran MiXCR on the 5' RACE reads and lists one entry per CDR3 protein. The sample has some 370,000 distinct CDR3 sequences; about 52% are singletons. Sequenced sample: blood. The receptors shown here come from a man aged 55 to 70 in good health.

The genes are TRBV5-1 and TRBJ2-4; D is possibly TRBD1 or TRBD2 (5 bases each). CDR1 and CDR2 (germline): SGHRS, YFSETQ. Deletions cut 3 bases from V and 11 bases from J, with 15 bases between. This CDR3 region has 13 residues. In DNA form, the CDR3 reads TGCGCCAGCAGCTACAGGACCCGGGACGTTCAGTACTTC. This codes for CASSYRTRDVQYF.

This clonotype showed up many times. The chain carries TRBV2 and TRBJ1-5; 7 bases line up with TRBD1. The CDR3 sequence is 16 residues long. V dropped 0 bases and J dropped 2; count of bases not matched to a gene: 4. Germline CDR1 and CDR2: SNHLY and FYNNEI. The CDR3 loop is CASSEAGGYGNQPQHF. The CDR3 DNA is TGTGCCAGCAGTGAAGCAGGGGGCTACGGCAATCAGCCCCAGCATTTT.

DNA of the CDR3: TGCAGTGCTAGACAGACAACCGGGTACAATGAGCAGTTCTTC. This codes for CSARQTTGYNEQFF. The chain links TRBV20-1 to TRBJ2-1; no definite D call. This CDR3 has 14 amino acids. Trimming removed 2 bases from V and 4 bases from J, with 12 bases in between. Germline V CDR1 and CDR2: DFQATT, SNEGSKA (reference sequence).

CDR3 coding DNA: TGTGCCAGCAGCAACGGACAGGGGGCAGATACGCAGTATTTT. Its protein product is CASSNGQGADTQYF. The chain is built from TRBV11-2 and TRBJ2-3; 10 positions match TRBD1. CDR3 length equals 14 residues. V was pared by 5 bases and J by 4 bases, with 3 bases of the junction left unmatched. CDR1 and CDR2 (germline): SGHAT, FQNNGV.

This clonotype was counted at least ten times. The V gene is TRBV20-1, the J gene TRBJ2-7; 11 bases line up with TRBD1. V dropped 5 bases and J dropped 6; count of bases not matched to a gene: 12. This CDR3 is 15 amino acids long. Germline loops: CDR1 DFQATT, CDR2 SNEGSKA (reference sequence). The chain's CDR3 is CSAAPGTGGNGEQYF. In DNA, the CDR3 is TGCAGTGCTGCTCCCGGGACAGGGGGGAACGGCGAGCAGTACTTC.

The rearrangement links TRBV7-2 to TRBJ2-1; 12 bases map to TRBD2. CDR3 length: 16 amino acids. V lost 0 bases, J lost 8 bases, and 5 bases stayed unmatched. Per germline, CDR1 SGHTA and CDR2 FQGNSA. The CDR3 DNA reads as TGTGCCAGCAGCTTAGCGCCTAGCGGGAGGGCCTATGAGCAGTTCTTC. This codes for CASSLAPSGRAYEQFF.

This clonotype was seen at least ten times. The rearrangement joins TRBV20-1 to TRBJ2-7; perhaps D is TRBD1 or TRBD2 (5 bases each). Trimming left V 5 bases short and J 2 bases short, with 13 bases between. Germline values: CDR1 DFQATT, CDR2 SNEGSKA (reference sequence). This CDR3 comprises 13 residues. The CDR3 here is CSAPRDGAYEQYF. DNA for the CDR3: TGCAGTGCTCCCCGGGACGGAGCCTACGAGCAGTACTTC.

Regarding this clonotype: This clone may be a read error of a much larger clone one base away. This sequence joins TRBV25-1 and TRBJ2-1; D is unresolved. Gene TRBJ2-7 matches the end of the DNA better, so the J call may be wrong. CDR1 and CDR2 (germline): MGHDK, SYGVNS. CDR3 length: 11 amino acids. The CDR3 coding sequence is TGTGCCAGCAGTGCCTACAATGAGCAGTACTTC. It codes for CASSAYNEQYF.

The chain has TRBV7-2 and TRBJ2-7; 7 bases line up with TRBD1. Near its end, the DNA agrees better with TRBJ2-5, so the J call may be wrong. The length of the CDR3 is 16 residues. Germline V gene lookup returns CDR1 SGHTA and CDR2 FQGNSA. The DNA of the CDR3 is TGTGCCAGCAGCTTAGGGGGCAGGGGGTGGCTGAAGACCCAGTACTTC. As protein: CASSLGGRGWLKTQYF.

The V gene is TRBV12-3 or TRBV12-4, the J gene TRBJ1-2; TRBD1 matches 8 bases. With 7 bases clipped from V and 5 bases from J, the junction kept 12 bases outside the gene matches. This CDR3 has 15 residues. The CDR3 loop reads CASTDGQGRGYGYTF. The CDR3 bases are TGTGCCAGCACCGACGGACAGGGACGTGGGTATGGCTACACCTTC.

The rearrangement links TRBV15 to TRBJ2-3; D remains unclear. Trimming removed 0 bases from V and 6 bases from J, with 7 bases in between. From germline, CDR1 is LNHNV and CDR2 YYDKDF (reference sequence). There are 13 residues in the CDR3. CDR3 coding DNA: TGTGCCACCAGCAGAGATGTGAGGGATACGCAGTATTTT. Translated: CATSRDVRDTQYF.

This clonotype came up a few times. The V call is TRBV28, the J call TRBJ2-3; TRBD2 matches at 11 bases. CDR3 length: 17 residues. The V segment lost 3 bases and the J segment 0 bases; nucleotides outside the gene matches: 5. In germline, CDR1 is MDHEN, CDR2 SYDVKM. CDR3 DNA: TGTGCCAGCAGTTTGGGTCTAGCGGGAGGAAGCACAGATACGCAGTATTTT. This sequence encodes CASSLGLAGGSTDTQYF.

Only one count was recorded for this clonotype. This sequence joins TRBV7-2 and TRBJ1-2; 10 bases map to TRBD1. The CDR3 is made up of 15 amino acids. CDR1 SGHTA and CDR2 FQGNSA come from the germline V gene. The V gene end was trimmed by 5 bases and the J gene end by 4 bases; junction bases not matched to a gene: 7. CDR3 sequence (DNA): TGTGCCAGCAGCGGGGGACAGGGGAGAATCTATGGCTACACCTTC. Residues: CASSGGQGRIYGYTF.

The sample holds many counts of this clonotype. The gene calls are TRBV28 and TRBJ2-1; 7 nucleotides align to TRBD2. This CDR3 is built from 15 residues. Germline trimming cut 2 bases from V and 5 bases from J; bases unmatched to any gene: 6. CDR1 is MDHEN and CDR2 is SYDVKM in the germline V gene. CDR3 sequence reads: CASSLGLAADNEQFF. CDR3 DNA sequence: TGTGCCAGCAGTTTAGGTCTAGCGGCGGACAATGAGCAGTTCTTC.

This rearrangement joins TRBV29-1 to TRBJ2-6; 7 bases are shared with TRBD1. Looked up from germline, CDR1 is SQVTM and CDR2 is ANQGSEA. J was trimmed by 4 bases and V by 4 bases; bases with no gene match: 4. The CDR3 spans 14 residues. The CDR3 spells CSVAGTAGANVLTF. CDR3 in DNA: TGCAGCGTTGCGGGGACAGCCGGGGCCAACGTCCTGACTTTC.

This CDR3 is CSASQGGRGNQPQHF. The CDR3 DNA reads as TGCAGTGCTAGTCAGGGGGGACGTGGCAATCAGCCCCAGCATTTT. The rearrangement joins TRBV20-1 to TRBJ1-5; 7 nucleotides line up with TRBD1. V gave up 3 bases and J gave up 2 bases; unmatched junction bases: 7. The CDR3 length is 15 residues. CDR1 is DFQATT and CDR2 is SNEGSKA in the germline V gene (reference sequence).

The rearrangement joins TRBV24-1 to TRBJ2-7; D is perhaps TRBD2 (6 bases). The J call may be incorrect, as the DNA end agrees better with TRBJ2-5. Germline CDR1 is KGHDR and CDR2 is SFDVKD. This CDR3 contains 14 residues. The CDR3 spells CATSDSWGTETQYF. For the CDR3, the DNA is TGTGCCACCAGTGATAGCTGGGGGACTGAGACCCAGTACTTC.